These T cell receptor beta chains were read from a single sample in a study of blood T cell repertoires in COVID-19. TCRdb's table, derived via immunoSEQ multiplex PCR, lists solely in-frame clones and lacks some. The sample includes 150,000 or so clones, 80% to 90% seen only once; the top ten take 13%. The sequencing input was peripheral blood. The receptors originated from a man aged 18 to 29 with COVID-19, enrolled during active disease. Each CDR3 is given with its conserved first and last residue. A D gene is named only where the DNA matches it firmly. Clone sizes are given selectively: once, few, many, or a class where the clone is expanded.

clone size	V gene	J gene	D gene	CDR3 DNA	CDR3 protein
.	TRBV28	TRBJ1-2	.	TGTGCCAGCAGACCCTCCGACTCGGGAGGCTACACCTTC	CASRPSDSGGYTF
.	TRBV27	TRBJ2-3	.	TGTGCCAGCAGTTTCGCCTGGCCAGATACGCAGTATTTT	CASSFAWPDTQYF
.	TRBV12-5	TRBJ2-1	.	TGTGCTAGTGGTTTACGGGCAGGGGATACTTACAATGAGCAGTTCTTC	CASGLRAGDTYNEQFF
.	TRBV28	TRBJ1-2	TRBD1	TGTGCCAGCAGGGGGGGACAGGCGCGCTATGGCTACACCTTC	CASRGGQARYGYTF
.	TRBV6-1	TRBJ2-3	.	TGTGCCAGCAGTGAATCAGGCCGCACAGATACGCAGTATTTT	CASSESGRTDTQYF
.	TRBV18	TRBJ2-7	TRBD2	TGTGCCAGCTCACCCGAGGGGAGGGGCAGAGGCGGCGCCGGCCACGAGCAGTACTTC	CASSPEGRGRGGAGHEQYF
.	TRBV6-2/TRBV6-3	TRBJ2-3	.	TGTGCCAGCAGCCTGGGCTCTTTGGGAGCGCATACGCAGTATTTT	CASSLGSLGAHTQYF
few	TRBV3-1/TRBV3-2	TRBJ2-5	TRBD2	TGTGCCAGCAGCCGGGCTAGCGGGAGTGAAGAGACCCAGTACTTC	CASSRASGSEETQYF
.	TRBV10-3	TRBJ2-2	TRBD2	TGTGCCATCAGGGGGACTAGCGGGACCAACACCGGGGAGCTGTTTTTT	CAIRGTSGTNTGELFF
.	TRBV4-3	TRBJ2-3	.	TGCGCCAGCAGCCAAGACGCATCTACCCTAGGGGCCGGGTTCACAGATACGCAGTATTTT	CASSQDASTLGAGFTDTQYF
.	TRBV18	TRBJ1-4	TRBD1	TGTGCCAGCTCAAAACGGGACAGTCCTAATGAAAAACTGCTTTTT	CASSKRDSPNEKLLF
.	TRBV30	TRBJ1-1	.	TGTGCTTCCCGGGGCGGGGTTGTGAACACTGAAGCTTTCTTT	CASRGGVVNTEAFF
.	TRBV27	TRBJ2-2	TRBD2	TGTGCCAGCAGTTATTTGGGACTAGCGGGAGTGGACGGGGAGCTGTTTTTT	CASSYLGLAGVDGELFF
.	TRBV4-3	TRBJ2-7	.	TGCGCCAGCAGCCAAGTTGCGACTACACCCTCCTACGAGCAGTACTTC	CASSQVATTPSYEQYF
.	TRBV7-8	TRBJ2-1	TRBD1	TGTGCCAGCAGCCTTGCGAGGGACAGGGGCTTACTATTGGGGTCCCTTGAGCAGTTCTTC	CASSLARDRGLLLGSLEQFF
.	TRBV2	TRBJ2-5	.	TGTGCCAGCATTGGGGAGTACCAAGAGACCCAGTACTTC	CASIGEYQETQYF
.	TRBV7-2	TRBJ1-4	TRBD1	TGTGCCAGCAGCCCGGACAGGTATAATGAAAAACTGTTTTTT	CASSPDRYNEKLFF
.	TRBV12-3/TRBV12-4	TRBJ2-5	.	TGTGCCAGCAGTCCAGGGTTCTGGGAGACCCAGTACTTC	CASSPGFWETQYF
.	TRBV5-1	TRBJ1-2	.	TGCGCCAGCAGCTTGGGTGGACAGAACCTTAACTATGGCTACACCTTC	CASSLGGQNLNYGYTF
.	TRBV27	TRBJ1-2	TRBD1	TGTGCCAGCAGTCCATTCGGCGGGGAGGACAGGGCTCCTTCTTCTTCTAACTATGGCTACACCTTC	CASSPFGGEDRAPSSSNYGYTF
.	TRBV11-2	TRBJ1-1	.	TGTGCCAGCGGCTCGGGGGCTGAAGCTTTCTTT	CASGSGAEAFF
.	TRBV6-4	TRBJ1-6	TRBD1	TGTGCCAGCAGTACCGGGACAGGGGATTCACCCCTCCACTTT	CASSTGTGDSPLHF